These 20 T cell receptor beta chains were sequenced from one sample in a study of T cells in women clearing cervical HPV infection. Generated by immunoSEQ multiplex PCR, the TCRdb table keeps only in-frame clones and is missing some. The sample holds tens of thousands of clones. Source material: blood buffy coat. The receptor set was obtained from a woman between 18 and 70 years old with a cervical HPV16 infection that either progressed to CIN3+ or cleared (not recorded which).

Comment on this clone: The read terminates 3 residues before the CDR3 end, so the remaining end is supplied by the germline J gene. V is TRBV7-2 and J is TRBJ2-2; tentative D call: TRBD1 (5 bases). Germline V gives CDR1 SGHTA, CDR2 FQGNSA. V shed 0 bases and J shed 6 bases, with 5 bases lying between them. This CDR3 is 13 amino acids long. The CDR3 bases that were read are TGTGCCAGCAGCTTAGCAGGGGCCGGGGAG. Translated, it gives CASSLAGAGE. The entire CDR3 sequence reads CASSLAGAGELFF.

Incomplete CDR3 DNA: TGTGCCAGCAGCTTGTCGGGGGGCAGCGGGGAG. Protein product: CASSLSGGSGE. The whole CDR3 sequence is CASSLSGGSGELFF. The chain employs TRBV5-8 and TRBJ2-2, with D tentatively TRBD2 (7 bases). The read halts 3 residues ahead of the CDR3 end, with the missing end drawn from the germline J gene. The germline gives CDR1 SGHTS, CDR2 YDEGEE. The CDR3 has 14 amino acids. The V and J ends lost 1 base and 7 bases respectively, with 11 bases between them.

About this clone itself: The read ends 3 residues shy of where the CDR3 ends; the end is completed using the germline J gene. J is TRBJ1-4 and V is TRBV28, with TRBD1 matching over 8 bases. This CDR3 contains 19 residues. V lost 6 bases to trimming and J lost 6 bases; unmatched junction nucleotides: 21. CDR1 is MDHEN and CDR2 is SYDVKM in the germline V gene. Here the CDR3 reads CASSRPSFRTGYPDEKLFF. The CDR3 DNA, read in part, is TGTGCCAGCAGCCGACCCTCGTTTAGGACAGGGTATCCGGATGAAAAA.

Remarks on this clone: The missing CDR3 end, 3 residues past where the read stops, is filled in from the germline J gene. This rearrangement joins TRBV23-1 to TRBJ1-2, with TRBD1 matching 8 bases. TRBV23-1 is an ORF for which the function is uncertain. The CDR3 sequence is 15 residues long. V dropped 3 bases and J dropped 6; count of bases not matched to a gene: 9. This CDR3 reads CASSHCGQGWDGYTF. The CDR3 bases that were read are TGCGCCAGCAGTCATTGCGGACAGGGATGGGATGGC.

Comments on this clone: The read finishes 3 residues shy of the CDR3 end, and the germline J gene is used to complete it. V gene TRBV20-1 combines with J gene TRBJ2-3; D is uncertain. This CDR3 is built from 15 residues. Looked up from germline, CDR1 is DFQATT and CDR2 is SNEGSKA (reference sequence). The DNA read from the CDR3 is TGCAGTGCTAGAGTGGGCAGCCCCACTGATCAGCCG. The encoded protein is CSARVGSPTDQP. The whole CDR3 sequence is CSARVGSPTDQPQYF.

Comment on this clone: The read ends 3 residues before the CDR3 terminus; that terminus is restored from the germline J gene. The rearrangement uses TRBV12-3 or TRBV12-4 and TRBJ2-1, with D maybe TRBD2 (5 bases). V lost 2 bases and J lost 9, with 14 bases in between. This CDR3 region has 14 residues. CDR3 amino acids: CASSLKILRVEQFF. CDR3 DNA, as far as it was read: TGTGCCAGCAGTTTAAAAATTCTGAGGGTTGAG.

Worth noting for this clone: The read ends 3 residues early relative to the CDR3; the germline J gene fills the gap. Other DNA sequences from this sample encode an identical CDR3 as well. The rearrangement uses TRBV7-2 and TRBJ1-3, with TRBD1 matching 8 bases. The V gene's germline CDR1 is SGHTA and CDR2 FQGNSA. V lost 4 bases, J lost 4 bases, and 6 bases stayed unmatched. The CDR3 totals 15 residues. The sequenced CDR3 bases are TGTGCCAGCAGCTCCGGACAGGGAACAGGAAACACC. It specifies CASSSGQGTGNT. The complete CDR3 sequence is CASSSGQGTGNTIYF. The whole variable domain, filled in from reference TRBV7-2 and TRBJ1-3, reads GAGVSQSPSNKVTEKGKDVELRCDPISGHTALYWYRQSLGQGLEFLIYFQGNSAPDKSGLPSDRFSAERTGGSVSTLTIQRTQQEDSAVYLCASSSGQGTGNTIYFGEGSWLTVV.

This clone is identified as medium-sized from frequency. The read terminates 3 residues ahead of where the CDR3 ends, so the germline J gene completes it. V is TRBV6-2 or TRBV6-3 and J is TRBJ2-1; D gene unclear. CDR3 size: 14 residues. Germline V CDR1 and CDR2: MNHEY, SVGEGT. Trimming took 4 bases from V and 1 from J, leaving 8 bases between them. The covered CDR3 bases are TGTGCCAGCAGTTTCGCGGAATCCTACAATGAG. Its translation: CASSFAESYNE. The whole CDR3 region reads CASSFAESYNEQFF.

Note on this clone: The read comes to an end 3 residues before the CDR3 does, leaving the germline J gene to fill in the end. The chain uses TRBV30 and TRBJ2-3, with 10 bases identical to TRBD2. The CDR3 has 16 amino acids. CDR1 is GTSNPN, CDR2 SVGIG, per germline (reference sequence). CDR3 residues: CAWSLLSGGAMETQYF. The covered CDR3 bases are TGTGCCTGGAGTCTCCTGAGCGGGGGGGCCATGGAGACG.

About this clone itself: Read coverage stops 3 residues before the CDR3 terminus; the germline J gene supplies the remainder. The chain couples TRBV30 to TRBJ2-4; a possible D gene is TRBD1 (6 bases). The CDR3 runs 13 residues. Germline V CDR1 and CDR2: GTSNPN, SVGIG (reference sequence). The CDR3 bases that were read are TGTGCCTGGAGAACAGGGCGAAACTATGGT. This gives the protein CAWRTGRNYG. The full CDR3 protein reads CAWRTGRNYGQYF.

The CDR3 is CSAKVGGTDTQYF. The covered CDR3 bases are TGCAGTGCTAAGGTCGGCGGGACAGATACG. V gene TRBV20-1 combines with J gene TRBJ2-3, with D maybe TRBD2 (5 bases). The read is 3 residues too short to cover the CDR3 end, so that end is filled in from the germline J gene. Germline V gene data show CDR1 as DFQATT and CDR2 as SNEGSKA (reference sequence). CDR3 length: 13 residues. Trimming pared 4 bases from V and 3 bases from J, leaving 11 bases between.

As for this clone: The read terminates 3 residues before the CDR3 end, so the remaining end is supplied by the germline J gene. This rearrangement joins TRBV7-2 to TRBJ2-1; no clear D gene. The germline gives CDR1 SGHTA, CDR2 FQGNSA. The CDR3 covers 13 residues. Trimming stripped 0 bases from V and 8 bases from J, with 8 bases between. The DNA read from the CDR3 is TGTGCCAGCAGCTTAGCAGGGTTGCATGAG. Its translation: CASSLAGLHE. The complete CDR3 sequence is CASSLAGLHEQFF. Together with reference TRBV7-2 and TRBJ2-1, the CDR3 gives the full variable domain: GAGVSQSPSNKVTEKGKDVELRCDPISGHTALYWYRQSLGQGLEFLIYFQGNSAPDKSGLPSDRFSAERTGGSVSTLTIQRTQQEDSAVYLCASSLAGLHEQFFGPGTRLTVL.

Note on this clone: The CDR3 is cut off 3 residues early in the read; its end comes from the germline J gene. The chain combines TRBV20-1 with TRBJ2-7; D is possibly TRBD2 (6 bases). CDR3 length: 17 amino acids. The germline V and J ends were trimmed by 0 bases and 4 bases, with 22 bases remaining between them. CDR1 DFQATT and CDR2 SNEGSKA come from the germline V gene (reference sequence). CDR3 DNA (partial): TGCAGTGCTAGAGATTATGGGGGGATACTCGAGGGTTACGAG. It yields the protein CSARDYGGILEGYE. The whole CDR3 reads CSARDYGGILEGYEQYF.

About this clone: From the germline J gene comes the end of the CDR3, since the read stops 3 residues before it. The chain employs TRBV20-1 and TRBJ2-1, with D tentatively TRBD2 (6 bases). V lost 4 bases, J lost 8 bases, and 21 bases lay in between. The V gene's germline CDR1 is DFQATT and CDR2 SNEGSKA (reference sequence). CDR3 length: 15 amino acids. The sequenced CDR3 bases are TGCAGTGCTACAGGTGGGACTGCAATGTGGGATGAG. This codes for CSATGGTAMWDE. The entire CDR3 is CSATGGTAMWDEQFF.

Considering frequency, this clone is medium-sized. Sequencing ends 3 residues short of the CDR3 end; the germline J gene provides the rest. The chain combines TRBV2 with TRBJ2-7; unclear D gene. CDR3 size: 15 residues. Germline lookup yields CDR1 SNHLY and CDR2 FYNNEI. V shed 4 bases and J shed 3 bases, with 16 bases lying between them. The sequenced CDR3 bases are TGTGCCAGCAGTGGGGTAGGGCCTTCGTACTACGAG. Translated: CASSGVGPSYYE. The whole CDR3 protein is CASSGVGPSYYEQYF. The variable domain in full, completed from reference TRBV2 and TRBJ2-7, reads EPEVTQTPSHQVTQMGQEVILRCVPISNHLYFYWYRQILGQKVEFLVSFYNNEISEKSEIFDDQFSVERPDGSNFTLKIRSTKLEDSAMYFCASSGVGPSYYEQYFGPGTRLTVT.

As for this clone: The read falls 3 residues short of the CDR3 end, and the missing part is taken from the germline J gene. Other nucleotide sequences in the sample specify the same CDR3. The chain recombines TRBV7-3 with TRBJ1-3; 7 bases align to TRBD1. This CDR3 contains 15 residues. Germline V gene lookup returns CDR1 SGHTA and CDR2 FQGTGA. V was clipped by 5 bases and J by 0 bases; unmatched bases: 4. The covered CDR3 bases are TGTGCCAGCAGCCCAGGGGACAGCTCTGGAAACACC. Encoded protein: CASSPGDSSGNT. In full, the CDR3 reads CASSPGDSSGNTIYF.

Of note for this clone: The read terminates 3 residues ahead of where the CDR3 ends, so the germline J gene completes it. The rearrangement joins TRBV7-2 to TRBJ1-4, with a weak D call TRBD1 (6 bases). The CDR3 covers 14 residues. Trimming took 6 bases from V and 7 from J, leaving 15 bases between them. Germline CDR1 and CDR2: SGHTA and FQGNSA. The sequenced part of the CDR3 DNA is TGTGCCAGCAGGGCCAGGGGTGGGGGTGAAAAA. Translation: CASRARGGGEK. The whole CDR3 is CASRARGGGEKLFF.

A word on this clone: Sequencing ends 3 residues short of the CDR3 end; the germline J gene provides the rest. The chain is built from TRBV11-2 and TRBJ2-3, with D perhaps given as TRBD1 or TRBD2 (5 bases each). The CDR3 length is 14 residues. CDR1 and CDR2 (germline): SGHAT, FQNNGV. The CDR3 spells CASSLEARGKTQYF. The sequenced CDR3 bases are TGTGCCAGCAGCTTGGAGGCGAGGGGAAAGACG. Looking up the rest from reference TRBV11-2 and TRBJ2-3 gives the full variable domain: EAGVAQSPRYKIIEKRQSVAFWCNPISGHATLYWYQQILGQGPKLLIQFQNNGVVDDSQLPKDRFSAERLKGVDSTLKIQPAKLEDSAVYLCASSLEARGKTQYFGPGTRLTVL.

As concerns this clone: The read comes to an end 3 residues before the CDR3 does, leaving the germline J gene to fill in the end. This rearrangement joins TRBV11-2 to TRBJ1-4, with 7 bases aligning to TRBD1. Germline CDR1 SGHAT, CDR2 FQNNGV. The CDR3 sequence is 15 residues long. With V trimmed by 5 bases and J by 0 bases, 3 bases remained unmatched. CDR3 region: CASSRTGPTNEKLFF. CDR3 bases read: TGTGCCAGCAGCCGGACAGGACCAACTAATGAAAAA.

Concerning this clone itself: The germline gene is not matched at one end of the junction; a read error may be the cause. The CDR3 loop is CAGSLYSGGMETQYF. The covered CDR3 bases are TGTGCCGGCAGCTTATATAGCGGGGGGATGGAGACC. The chain is built from TRBV7-2 and TRBJ2-5; the match to TRBD2 covers 10 bases. Read sequence stops 3 residues before the CDR3 end, and the germline J gene provides the missing end. Germline CDR1 SGHTA, CDR2 FQGNSA. This CDR3 region has 15 residues.